The rows below give T cell receptor beta chains drawn from one sample of a study of cytomegalovirus exposure and HLA in healthy donors. The repertoire was sequenced with immunoSEQ multiplex PCR; TCRdb's copy has only in-frame clones and lacks some. The sample lists about 170,000 clones; 90% to 97% were seen once. The sequencing input was PBMCs. These receptors were taken from a woman younger than 35 in good health and CMV-seronegative. Both conserved end residues are part of each CDR3. A D gene is named only where the DNA matches it firmly. A row's size may be missing; if present it is once, few, many or a size class.

v_gene	j_gene	d_gene	abundance	CDR3aa	CDR3nt
TRBV6-5	TRBJ2-7	.	.	CASSRQESYEQYF	TGTGCCAGCAGCCGACAGGAATCCTACGAGCAGTACTTC
TRBV9	TRBJ2-3	.	.	CASSVVADTQYF	TGTGCCAGCAGCGTAGTAGCAGATACGCAGTATTTT
TRBV4-3	TRBJ2-2	.	.	CASSQGGLGELFF	TGCGCCAGCAGCCAGGGGGGGCTGGGGGAGCTGTTTTTT
TRBV2	TRBJ2-7	TRBD2	.	CASSLLAASSYEQYF	TGTGCCAGCAGTCTACTAGCGGCCAGCTCCTACGAGCAGTACTTC
TRBV4-3	TRBJ1-1	.	.	CASSQEDSHTEAFF	TGCGCCAGCAGCCAAGAGGACAGTCACACTGAAGCTTTCTTT
TRBV14	TRBJ2-1	.	once	CASGYIGYEQFF	TGTGCCAGCGGTTATATCGGTTATGAGCAGTTCTTC
TRBV13	TRBJ2-5	TRBD2	.	CASTRLAGDQETQYF	TGTGCCAGCACGCGACTAGCGGGGGATCAAGAGACCCAGTACTTC
TRBV2	TRBJ2-4	TRBD2	.	CASSEAVLAGGNLAKNIQYF	TGTGCCAGCAGTGAAGCGGTCCTAGCGGGGGGGAACCTAGCCAAAAACATTCAGTACTTC
TRBV4-1	TRBJ1-1	TRBD1	.	CASRQGPRSNTEAFF	TGCGCCAGCCGACAGGGGCCGCGATCTAACACTGAAGCTTTCTTT
TRBV29-1	TRBJ1-2	TRBD1	.	CSVGQGYGYTF	TGCAGCGTCGGACAGGGGTATGGCTACACCTTC
TRBV9	TRBJ2-5	TRBD2	.	CASSVAASGWETQYF	TGTGCCAGCAGCGTAGCTGCTAGCGGGTGGGAGACCCAGTACTTC
TRBV27	TRBJ1-2	TRBD1	.	CASSLYSGGAYGYTF	TGTGCCAGCAGTTTATATTCAGGGGGCGCCTATGGCTACACCTTC
TRBV5-1	TRBJ2-7	.	.	CASSTGSGVEREQYF	TGCGCCAGCAGCACCGGCTCCGGAGTAGAGAGAGAGCAGTACTTC
TRBV27	TRBJ1-4	.	.	CASSWSWGLGNEKLFF	TGTGCCAGCAGTTGGAGTTGGGGGCTAGGTAATGAAAAACTGTTTTTT
TRBV6-5	TRBJ2-7	TRBD1	.	CASSVRDSSYEQYF	TGTGCCAGCAGTGTCCGGGACAGCTCCTACGAGCAGTACTTC
TRBV9	TRBJ2-5	TRBD1	.	CASSTRGQETQYF	TGTGCCAGCAGCACCAGGGGGCAAGAGACCCAGTACTTC
TRBV19	TRBJ1-2	.	.	CASSHMGTSNYGYTF	TGTGCCAGCAGTCATATGGGCACATCTAACTATGGCTACACCTTC
TRBV7-2	TRBJ1-5	.	.	CASSPEGDQPQHF	TGTGCCAGCAGCCCTGAGGGGGATCAGCCCCAGCATTTT
TRBV11-3	TRBJ2-1	TRBD1	.	CASSSGQGAGEQFF	TGTGCCAGCAGCTCAGGACAGGGGGCAGGTGAGCAGTTCTTC
TRBV27	TRBJ2-1	TRBD2	.	CASSLPSGGDSYNEQFF	TGTGCCAGCAGTTTACCCTCCGGGGGGGATTCCTACAATGAGCAGTTCTTC
TRBV5-1	TRBJ2-3	.	.	CASSLVFAGANTDTQYF	TGCGCCAGCAGCTTGGTTTTTGCGGGGGCCAACACAGATACGCAGTATTTT
TRBV30	TRBJ2-5	.	.	CAWSNFGSQYF	TGTGCCTGGAGTAATTTTGGGAGCCAGTACTTC
TRBV19	TRBJ1-4	.	.	CASSLYPIATNEKLFF	TGTGCCAGTAGCCTCTACCCGATTGCAACTAATGAAAAACTGTTTTTT
TRBV27	TRBJ1-1	.	once	CASSHRTGAEAFF	TGTGCCAGCAGCCACCGGACGGGGGCTGAAGCTTTCTTT
TRBV5-5	TRBJ1-5	TRBD1	.	CASSPPDRVNQPQHF	TGTGCCAGCAGCCCCCCGGACAGGGTTAATCAGCCCCAGCATTTT
TRBV4-3	TRBJ2-7	TRBD1	.	CASSPGTGQGEQYF	TGCGCCAGCAGCCCCGGGACAGGGCAAGGCGAGCAGTACTTC
TRBV6-5	TRBJ1-1	.	.	CASSYQEGTEAFF	TGTGCCAGCAGCTACCAAGAGGGAACTGAAGCTTTCTTT
TRBV20-1	TRBJ1-2	.	.	CSHQRDSGYTF	TGCAGTCATCAGCGTGACTCTGGCTACACCTTC
TRBV10-3	TRBJ2-2	.	.	CAIIKDIHTGELFF	TGTGCCATCATTAAGGACATTCACACCGGGGAGCTGTTTTTT
TRBV28	TRBJ1-5	.	once	CASSLLYQPQHF	TGTGCCAGCAGTCTACTATATCAGCCCCAGCATTTT
TRBV7-3	TRBJ2-1	TRBD2	.	CASSSGLAGGNEQFF	TGTGCCAGCAGCTCGGGACTAGCGGGAGGAAATGAGCAGTTCTTC
TRBV7-9	TRBJ1-1	TRBD1	.	CASSLAGGGRMNTEAFF	TGTGCCAGCAGCTTAGCAGGGGGCGGAAGGATGAACACTGAAGCTTTCTTT
TRBV18	TRBJ1-2	TRBD1	once	CASSPFQGAGYTF	TGTGCCAGCTCACCCTTTCAGGGGGCTGGCTACACCTTC
TRBV11-2	TRBJ2-2	TRBD2	.	CASSIMSGGLNTGELFF	TGTGCCAGCAGCATCATGAGCGGGGGGTTAAACACCGGGGAGCTGTTTTTT
TRBV18	TRBJ1-5	.	once	CASSPGFYSNPRDQPQHF	TGTGCCAGCTCACCAGGGTTTTATAGCAACCCCCGGGATCAGCCCCAGCATTTT
TRBV30	TRBJ2-5	.	.	CAWSVPSDQETQYF	TGTGCCTGGAGTGTACCTAGCGACCAAGAGACCCAGTACTTC
TRBV9	TRBJ1-6	TRBD1	.	CASSPNPTGVNSPLHF	TGTGCCAGCAGCCCAAACCCGACAGGGGTTAATTCACCCCTCCACTTT
TRBV19	TRBJ1-5	TRBD1	.	CASSDTGASNQPQHF	TGTGCCAGTAGCGATACAGGGGCTAGCAATCAGCCCCAGCATTTT